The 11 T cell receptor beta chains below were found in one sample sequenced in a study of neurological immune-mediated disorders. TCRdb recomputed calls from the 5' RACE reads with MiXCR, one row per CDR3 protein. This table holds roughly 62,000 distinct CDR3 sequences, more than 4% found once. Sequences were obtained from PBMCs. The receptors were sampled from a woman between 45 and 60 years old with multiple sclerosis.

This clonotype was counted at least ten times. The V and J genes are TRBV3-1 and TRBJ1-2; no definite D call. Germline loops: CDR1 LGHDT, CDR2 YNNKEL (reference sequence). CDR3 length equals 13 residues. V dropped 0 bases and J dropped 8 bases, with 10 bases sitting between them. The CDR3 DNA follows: TGTGCCAGCAGCCAAGAAGCGCTACGGGGCTACACCTTC. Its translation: CASSQEALRGYTF.

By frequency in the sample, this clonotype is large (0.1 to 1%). The CDR3 reads CASSFQGYSNQPQHF. CDR3 bases: TGTGCCAGCAGTTTCCAGGGGTATAGCAATCAGCCCCAGCATTTT. V gene TRBV12-3 or TRBV12-4 combines with J gene TRBJ1-5; the D gene is possibly TRBD1 (6 bases). V was pared by 3 bases and J by 0 bases, with 9 bases between. CDR3 length: 15 residues.

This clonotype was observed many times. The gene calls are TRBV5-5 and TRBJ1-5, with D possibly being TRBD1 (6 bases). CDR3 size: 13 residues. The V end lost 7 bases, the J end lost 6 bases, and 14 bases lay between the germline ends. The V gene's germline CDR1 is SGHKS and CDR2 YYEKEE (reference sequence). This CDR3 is CASAHRVGQPQHF. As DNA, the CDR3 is TGTGCCAGCGCGCACAGGGTCGGTCAGCCCCAGCATTTT.

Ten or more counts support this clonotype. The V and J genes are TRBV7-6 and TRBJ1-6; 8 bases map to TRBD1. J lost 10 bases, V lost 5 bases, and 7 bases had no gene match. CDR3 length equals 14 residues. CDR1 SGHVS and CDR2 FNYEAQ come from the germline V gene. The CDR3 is CASSPGQGWSPLHF. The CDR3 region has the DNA TGTGCCAGCAGCCCCGGACAGGGATGGTCACCCCTCCACTTT.

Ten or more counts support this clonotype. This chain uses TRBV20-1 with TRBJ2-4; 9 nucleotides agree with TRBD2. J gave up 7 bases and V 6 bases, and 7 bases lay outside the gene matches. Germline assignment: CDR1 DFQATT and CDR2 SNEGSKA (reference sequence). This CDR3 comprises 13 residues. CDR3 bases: TGCAGTGCCCGACTAGCGGTTATTAACATTCAGTACTTC. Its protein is CSARLAVINIQYF.

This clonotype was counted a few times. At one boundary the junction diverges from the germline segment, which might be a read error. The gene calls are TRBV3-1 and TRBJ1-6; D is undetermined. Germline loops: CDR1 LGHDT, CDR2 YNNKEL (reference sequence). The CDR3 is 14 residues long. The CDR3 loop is CASSQGAQDSPLNF. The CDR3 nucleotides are TGTGCCAGCAGCCAAGGAGCTCAGGATTCACCCCTCAACTTT.

This CDR3 is CASSQDLYSKGYSYEQYF. The CDR3 DNA follows: TGTGCCAGCAGCCAAGATCTCTATTCCAAGGGCTACTCCTACGAGCAGTACTTC. The chain uses TRBV3-1 and TRBJ2-7; D gene unclear. CDR1 LGHDT and CDR2 YNNKEL come from the germline V gene (reference sequence). This CDR3 is 18 amino acids long. Trimming took off 0 bases at V and 0 bases at J, with 18 bases between the two ends.

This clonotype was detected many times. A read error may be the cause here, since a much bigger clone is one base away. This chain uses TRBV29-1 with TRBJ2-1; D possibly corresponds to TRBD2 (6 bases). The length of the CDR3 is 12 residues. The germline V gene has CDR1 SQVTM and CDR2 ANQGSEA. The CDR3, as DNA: TGCAGTCTGCGGGGAAAGGTTGATGAGCAGTTCTTC. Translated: CSLRGKVDEQFF.

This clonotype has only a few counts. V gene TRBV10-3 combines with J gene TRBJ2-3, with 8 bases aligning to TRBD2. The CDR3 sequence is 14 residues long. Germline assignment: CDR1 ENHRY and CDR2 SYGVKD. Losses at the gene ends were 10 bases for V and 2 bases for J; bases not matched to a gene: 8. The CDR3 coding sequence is TGTGCCAGCCAGCGGGGGCCAAACACAGATACGCAGTATTTT. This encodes CASQRGPNTDTQYF.

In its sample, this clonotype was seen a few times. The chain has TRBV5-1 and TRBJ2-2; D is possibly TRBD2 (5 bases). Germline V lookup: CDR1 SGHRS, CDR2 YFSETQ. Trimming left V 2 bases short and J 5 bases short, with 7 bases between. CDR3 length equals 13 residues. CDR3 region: CASSFTGTGELFF. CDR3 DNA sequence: TGCGCCAGCAGCTTTACGGGGACCGGGGAGCTGTTTTTT.

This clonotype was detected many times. The DNA of the CDR3 is TGCAGTGCTAGAAACAGGGGTGACTATGGCTACACCTTC. It codes for CSARNRGDYGYTF. The chain joins TRBV20-1 to TRBJ1-2; 7 bases align to TRBD1. V trimming: 2 bases; J trimming: 3 bases; junction bases outside the gene matches: 3. CDR3 length: 13 amino acids. CDR1 is DFQATT, CDR2 SNEGSKA, per germline (reference sequence).